These 8 T cell receptor beta chains share one sample of origin, sequenced in a study of metastatic and nonmetastatic thyroid tumors. TCRdb re-analyzed the PCR reads through MiXCR. This table has some 84,000 clones, around 9.2% appearing once. Prior to thyroid surgery, none of the patients had received any treatment. The sequencing input was blood. These receptors originate from a female donor with papillary thyroid cancer or a benign thyroid nodule (not recorded which). Some clones in this sample may be carry-over from other donors' samples.

V gene TRBV7-3 combines with J gene TRBJ2-5, with a weak D call TRBD2 (6 bases). This CDR3 is 15 amino acids long. Trimming removed 3 bases at V and 0 bases at J, with 11 bases between. Looked up from germline, CDR1 is SGHTA and CDR2 is FQGTGA. DNA for the CDR3: TGTGCCAGCAGCTTGACCGGGACTTACCAAGAGACCCAGTACTTC. Translation: CASSLTGTYQETQYF. The whole variable domain, remainder taken from reference TRBV7-3 and TRBJ2-5, is GAGVSQTPSNKVTEKGKYVELRCDPISGHTALYWYRQSLGQGPEFLIYFQGTGAADDSGLPNDRFFAVRPEGSVSTLKIQRTERGDSAVYLCASSLTGTYQETQYFGPGTRLLVL.

This clone showed up many times. The J gene is TRBJ1-2, the V gene TRBV6-1; possible D gene TRBD1, 5 bases. CDR1 is MNHNS and CDR2 is SASEGT in the germline V gene. The CDR3 has 13 amino acids. Trimming pared 5 bases from V and 8 bases from J, leaving 15 bases between. CDR3 sequence: CASSLTERDGYTF. CDR3 sequence (DNA): TGTGCCAGCAGTTTGACCGAGAGGGACGGCTACACCTTC.

At least ten counts were recorded for this clone. This rearrangement joins TRBV20-1 to TRBJ2-5, with D possibly matching TRBD2 (6 bases). Germline V gives CDR1 DFQATT, CDR2 SNEGSKA (reference sequence). CDR3 length: 13 amino acids. The ends were cut back, 6 bases at V and 4 bases at J, with 15 bases in the middle. The CDR3 coding sequence is TGCAGTGCCAGGAAAAGGAGGGGAGAGACCCAGTACTTC. Translated: CSARKRRGETQYF.

In this sample, this clone turned up many times. V usage is TRBV11-2 and J usage is TRBJ2-1; D uncertain. V shed 0 bases and J shed 5 bases, with 8 bases lying between them. The CDR3 extends over 14 amino acids. CDR1 is SGHAT and CDR2 is FQNNGV in the germline V gene. The chain's CDR3 is CASSLDLKDNEQFF. The CDR3 bases are TGTGCCAGCAGCTTAGATCTAAAGGACAATGAGCAGTTCTTC.

This clone was counted many times. The chain recombines TRBV24-1 with TRBJ2-2, with 7 bases lining up with TRBD1. The CDR3 covers 16 residues. Trimming took 4 bases from V and 4 from J; bases not matched to a gene: 8. Germline CDR1 KGHDR, CDR2 SFDVKD. In nucleotides, the CDR3 is TGTGCCACCAGTGACCGCGGACAGGAAGGCACCGGGGAGCTGTTTTTT. This encodes CATSDRGQEGTGELFF.

At least ten counts were recorded for this clone. The chain employs TRBV7-6 and TRBJ1-3; D perhaps matches TRBD1 (5 bases). Trimming removed 1 base at V and 4 bases at J, with 17 bases between. Germline V gene sequence: CDR1 SGHVS, CDR2 FNYEAQ. This CDR3 comprises 17 residues. The CDR3 sequence: CASSLGQGRLSGNTIYF. The DNA of the CDR3 is TGTGCCAGCAGCTTAGGGCAGGGTCGTTTGTCCGGAAACACCATATATTTT.

This clone has ten or more counts. The J gene is TRBJ2-7, the V gene TRBV10-2; D is undetermined. Germline V lookup: CDR1 WSHSY, CDR2 SAAADI. V was trimmed by 7 bases and J by 2 bases, leaving 12 bases between them. This CDR3 is 13 amino acids long. The CDR3 here is CASKVSGPYEQYF. The CDR3 DNA sequence: TGCGCCAGCAAGGTATCTGGACCCTACGAGCAGTACTTC.

At least ten counts were recorded for this clone. This rearrangement joins TRBV5-6 to TRBJ1-5; no clear D. Germline V gene lookup returns CDR1 SGHDT and CDR2 YYEEEE. Trimming took 1 base from V and 1 from J, leaving 9 bases between them. The CDR3 sequence is 15 residues long. The CDR3 here is CASSLMGQSNQPQHF. DNA for the CDR3: TGTGCCAGCAGCTTGATGGGTCAAAGCAATCAGCCCCAGCATTTT. The variable domain in full, with the rest retrieved from reference TRBV5-6 and TRBJ1-5, is DAGVTQSPTHLIKTRGQQVTLRCSPKSGHDTVSWYQQALGQGPQFIFQYYEEEERQRGNFPDRFSGHQFPNYSSELNVNALLLGDSALYLCASSLMGQSNQPQHFGDGTRLSIL.